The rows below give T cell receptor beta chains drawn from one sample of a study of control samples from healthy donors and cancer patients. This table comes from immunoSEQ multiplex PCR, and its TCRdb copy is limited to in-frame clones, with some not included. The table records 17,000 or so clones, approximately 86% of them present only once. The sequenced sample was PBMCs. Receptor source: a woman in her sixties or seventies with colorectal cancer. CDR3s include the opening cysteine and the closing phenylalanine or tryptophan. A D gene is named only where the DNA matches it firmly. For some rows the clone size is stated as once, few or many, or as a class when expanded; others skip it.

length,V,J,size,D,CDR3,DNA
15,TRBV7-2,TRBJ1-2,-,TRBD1,CASSLSSGQAYGYTF,TGTGCCAGCAGCTTATCTTCCGGACAGGCATATGGCTACACCTTC
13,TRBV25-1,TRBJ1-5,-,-,CASRDSSNQPQHF,TGTGCCAGCAGGGACAGTAGCAATCAGCCCCAGCATTTT
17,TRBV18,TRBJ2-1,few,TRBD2,CASSPYPPGGSYNEQFF,TGTGCCAGCTCACCATACCCCCCGGGAGGATCCTACAATGAGCAGTTCTTC
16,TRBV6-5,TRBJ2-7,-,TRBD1,CASSYGAGGSSYEQYF,TGTGCCAGCAGTTACGGGGCAGGGGGCAGCTCCTACGAGCAGTACTTC
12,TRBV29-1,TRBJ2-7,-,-,CSVLDKSYEQYF,TGCAGCGTTCTGGACAAGTCCTACGAGCAGTACTTC
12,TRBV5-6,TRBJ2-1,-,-,CASSRTRDEQFF,TGTGCCAGCAGCCGAACGAGGGATGAGCAGTTCTTC
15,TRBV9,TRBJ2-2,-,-,CASSVGSSNTGELFF,TGTGCCAGCAGCGTTGGGAGTAGTAACACCGGGGAGCTGTTTTTT
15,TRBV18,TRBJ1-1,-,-,CASSPGGSGRTEAFF,TGTGCCAGCTCACCGGGGGGCTCAGGGCGCACTGAAGCTTTCTTT
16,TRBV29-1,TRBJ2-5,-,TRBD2,CSVAGLAGFPGETQYF,TGCAGCGTTGCGGGACTAGCGGGGTTCCCTGGAGAGACCCAGTACTTC
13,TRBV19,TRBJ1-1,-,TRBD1,CASSIARDREAFF,TGTGCCAGTAGTATAGCCCGGGACAGGGAAGCTTTCTTT
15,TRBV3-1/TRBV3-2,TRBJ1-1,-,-,CASSLHSRAATEAFF,TGTGCCAGCAGCCTCCACTCCAGAGCGGCCACTGAAGCTTTCTTT
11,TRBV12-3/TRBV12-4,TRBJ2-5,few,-,CASSLEGPLDF,TGTGCCAGCAGTTTAGAAGGGCCTCTGGACTTC
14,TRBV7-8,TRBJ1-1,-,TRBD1,CASRATGGNTEAFF,TGTGCCAGCAGGGCGACAGGGGGGAACACTGAAGCTTTCTTT
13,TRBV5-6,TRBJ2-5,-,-,CASSFGGTETQYF,TGTGCCAGCAGCTTTGGGGGCACGGAGACCCAGTACTTC
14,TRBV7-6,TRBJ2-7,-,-,CASSLGDKSYEQYF,TGTGCCAGCAGCTTAGGGGACAAATCCTACGAGCAGTACTTC
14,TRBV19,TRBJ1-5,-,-,CASSPLYVDQPQHF,TGTGCCAGTAGTCCTCTTTATGTAGATCAGCCCCAGCATTTT
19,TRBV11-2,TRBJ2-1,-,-,CASSLTSAGASLSYNEQFF,TGTGCCAGCAGCTTAACTTCGGCAGGGGCTTCCCTATCCTACAATGAGCAGTTCTTC
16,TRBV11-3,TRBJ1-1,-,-,CASSLARWGMNTEAFF,TGTGCCAGCAGCTTAGCCAGGTGGGGAATGAACACTGAAGCTTTCTTT
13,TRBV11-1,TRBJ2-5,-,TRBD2,CASSLRLAGTQYF,TGTGCCAGCAGCTTAAGGCTAGCGGGGACCCAGTACTTC
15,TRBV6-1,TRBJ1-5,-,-,CASSEATGGNQPQHF,TGTGCCAGCAGTGAAGCGACGGGCGGTAATCAGCCCCAGCATTTT